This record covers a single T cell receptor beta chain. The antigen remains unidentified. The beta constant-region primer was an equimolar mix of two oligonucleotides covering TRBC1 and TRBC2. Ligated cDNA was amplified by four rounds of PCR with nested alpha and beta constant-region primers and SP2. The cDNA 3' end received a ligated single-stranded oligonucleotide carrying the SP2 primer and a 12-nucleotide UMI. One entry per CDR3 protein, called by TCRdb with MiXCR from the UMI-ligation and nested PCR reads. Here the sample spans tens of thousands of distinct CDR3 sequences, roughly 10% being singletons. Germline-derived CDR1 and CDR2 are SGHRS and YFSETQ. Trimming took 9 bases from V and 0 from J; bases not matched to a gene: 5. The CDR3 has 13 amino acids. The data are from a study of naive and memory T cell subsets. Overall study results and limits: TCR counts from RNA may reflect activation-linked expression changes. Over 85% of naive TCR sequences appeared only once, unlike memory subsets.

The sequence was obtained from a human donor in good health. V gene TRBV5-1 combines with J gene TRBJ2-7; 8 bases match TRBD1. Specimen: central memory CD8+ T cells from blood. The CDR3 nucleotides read TGCGCCACCCGACAGGGGAGCTCCTACGAGCAGTACTTC. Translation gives CATRQGSSYEQYF.